The 26 T cell receptor beta chains reported below all come from one sample, sequenced in a study of T cells in Graves' hyperthyroidism and ophthalmopathy. Regions amplified from RNA transcripts were the TCR beta CDR3 regions. The TCR CDR3 first-round RT-PCR relied on the HTBI primer set. MiXCR, run by TCRdb on the multiplex PCR reads, gives a single entry per CDR3 protein. The sample has around 600,000 distinct CDR3 sequences; less than 20% are singletons. The sample consisted of blood. The receptors derive from a woman between 25 and 40 years old with Graves' hyperthyroidism.

The table lists this clonotype with a few counts. The genes are TRBV29-1 and TRBJ2-2; 8 bases match TRBD1. The CDR3 contains 16 residues. Germline V CDR1 and CDR2: SQVTM, ANQGSEA. The junction had 8 bases not matched to a gene; V was cut back by 3 bases and J by 2 bases. CDR3 coding DNA: TGCAGCGTTGAGGACAGGGTGTTCCCAAACACCGGGGAGCTGTTTTTT. Translation: CSVEDRVFPNTGELFF.

In nucleotides, the CDR3 is TGTGCCAGCAGCTTCCTAGCGGGGGGAAACTACGAGCAGTACTTC. Translating gives CASSFLAGGNYEQYF. The chain recombines TRBV7-2 with TRBJ2-7; 11 bases are shared with TRBD2. V dropped 3 bases and J dropped 3; count of bases not matched to a gene: 4. The CDR3 contains 15 residues. Germline V gives CDR1 SGHTA, CDR2 FQGNSA.

This clonotype occurred many times. This chain joins TRBV28 and TRBJ1-1; no reliable D call. The germline V and J ends were trimmed by 6 bases and 1 base, with 12 bases remaining between them. The length of the CDR3 is 14 residues. Germline V CDR1 and CDR2: MDHEN, SYDVKM. The CDR3 region is CASSLLGGNTEAFF. In DNA form, the CDR3 reads TGTGCCAGCAGCTTGCTCGGTGGGAACACTGAAGCTTTCTTT.

The table lists this clonotype with a few counts. This chain connects TRBV10-3 to TRBJ1-2; 7 nucleotides match TRBD1. Trimming cost V 0 bases and J 8 bases; bases outside gene matches: 6. The germline CDR1 and CDR2 sequences are ENHRY and SYGVKD. The CDR3 is 14 residues long. The CDR3, as DNA: TGTGCCATCAGTGAGTCGTCGGGAGGGGGCGGCTACACCTTC. This gives the protein CAISESSGGGGYTF.

There are a few counts of this clonotype. This chain connects TRBV5-1 to TRBJ2-2; possibly TRBD1 for D (7 bases). Trimming stripped 4 bases from V and 5 bases from J, with 15 bases between. From germline, CDR1 is SGHRS and CDR2 YFSETQ. This CDR3 has 15 residues. The CDR3 nucleotides read TGCGCCAGCAGCACCATGACAGGGAGGACCGGGGAGCTGTTTTTT. It codes for CASSTMTGRTGELFF.

V is TRBV7-2 and J is TRBJ1-6, with D maybe TRBD1 (5 bases). Deletions cut 4 bases from V and 8 bases from J, with 9 bases between. The CDR3 has 13 residues. Per germline, CDR1 SGHTA and CDR2 FQGNSA. CDR3 in amino acids: CASSYAGDSPLHF. The CDR3 DNA reads TGTGCCAGCAGCTACGCGGGGGATTCACCCCTCCACTTT.

There are many counts of this clonotype. The rearrangement uses TRBV6-2 or TRBV6-3 and TRBJ2-3; TRBD2 aligns across 10 bases. The CDR3 contains 18 residues. V was clipped by 8 bases and J by 0 bases; unmatched bases: 14. Germline CDR1 and CDR2: MNHEY and SVGEGT. The CDR3 sequence: CASQTAASGRASTDTQYF. CDR3 sequence (DNA): TGTGCCAGCCAAACGGCGGCTAGCGGGAGAGCAAGCACAGATACGCAGTATTTT.

The chain has TRBV25-1 and TRBJ2-7; D not resolved. The V gene lost 2 bases and the J gene lost 9 bases, with 14 bases spanning the gap. The CDR3 covers 13 residues. Germline assignment: CDR1 MGHDK and CDR2 SYGVNS. In DNA, the CDR3 is TGTGCCAGCAGTGAACCGGGCGGCTCGGTGCAGTACTTC. Its translation: CASSEPGGSVQYF.

The rearrangement joins TRBV18 to TRBJ2-3; 12 bases align to TRBD2. Germline CDR1 KGHSH, CDR2 LQKENI. This CDR3 is 16 amino acids long. V trimming: 2 bases; J trimming: 6 bases; junction bases outside the gene matches: 6. CDR3 amino acids: CASSPALAGGPDTQYF. In DNA, the CDR3 is TGTGCCAGCTCACCAGCTCTAGCGGGAGGGCCGGATACGCAGTATTTT.

This clonotype was seen repeatedly, ten times or more. This sequence joins TRBV20-1 and TRBJ1-2; the D is unclear. Trimming cost V 4 bases and J 6 bases, with 15 bases left between them. CDR3 length: 13 amino acids. In germline, CDR1 is DFQATT, CDR2 SNEGSKA (reference sequence). CDR3 protein: CSANGFSGNGYTF. DNA of the CDR3: TGCAGTGCTAACGGCTTCTCGGGGAATGGCTACACCTTC.

This clonotype was detected many times. The CDR3 protein is CASSEGQTNSPLHF. The CDR3 region has the DNA TGTGCCAGCAGCGAGGGACAGACCAATTCACCCCTCCACTTT. V is TRBV12-3 or TRBV12-4 and J is TRBJ1-6, with 7 bases that match TRBD1. V gave up 6 bases and J gave up 7 bases; unmatched junction bases: 6. The CDR3 has 14 residues.

The sample holds many counts of this clonotype. V gene TRBV3-1 combines with J gene TRBJ1-1; D perhaps matches TRBD1 (5 bases). This CDR3 is built from 14 residues. V was shortened by 1 base and J by 8 bases, with 14 bases between the two germline ends. From germline, CDR1 is LGHDT and CDR2 YNNKEL (reference sequence). In DNA form, the CDR3 reads TGTGCCAGCAGCCAAGTCCAGCAGGGTCAAGAAGCTTTCTTT. Residues: CASSQVQQGQEAFF.

At least ten counts were recorded for this clonotype. The rearrangement uses TRBV2 and TRBJ1-2; D is possibly TRBD1 (6 bases). V lost 4 bases and J 0 bases, leaving 18 bases between the germline ends. Germline CDR1 SNHLY, CDR2 FYNNEI. This CDR3 comprises 17 residues. DNA of the CDR3: TGTGCCAGCAGTGCCTACCGCTTAGGGGGAGCTAACTATGGCTACACCTTC. Translating it yields CASSAYRLGGANYGYTF.

Ten or more counts support this clonotype. The chain uses TRBV12-3 or TRBV12-4 and TRBJ2-7; TRBD1 matches at 8 bases. The CDR3 extends over 14 amino acids. V gave up 5 bases and J gave up 6 bases; unmatched junction bases: 9. CDR3 loop: CASSPQGARLEQYF. The CDR3 nucleotides are TGTGCCAGCAGTCCTCAGGGGGCGCGTCTCGAGCAGTACTTC.

This clonotype came up many times. The chain recombines TRBV3-1 with TRBJ1-5; 7 bases fit TRBD1. Trimming took 4 bases from V and 8 from J; bases not matched to a gene: 8. The length of the CDR3 is 14 residues. Germline V lookup: CDR1 LGHDT, CDR2 YNNKEL (reference sequence). This CDR3 is CASSRGRGGKPQHF. DNA of the CDR3: TGTGCCAGCAGCCGCGGAAGAGGGGGCAAGCCCCAGCATTTT. The full variable domain, rest sourced from reference TRBV3-1 and TRBJ1-5, is DTAVSQTPKYLVTQMGNDKSIKCEQNLGHDTMYWYKQDSKKFLKIMFSYNNKELIINETVPNRFSPKSPDKAHLNLHINSLELGDSAVYFCASSRGRGGKPQHFGDGTRLSIL.

This chain uses TRBV18 with TRBJ2-3, with 11 positions matching TRBD1. The ends lost 4 bases at V and 4 bases at J; junction bases unmatched: 7. The germline gives CDR1 KGHSH, CDR2 LQKENI. The CDR3 consists of 16 residues. CDR3 in DNA: TGTGCCAGCTCACTAGGAGGACAGGGGGCTGCAGATACGCAGTATTTT. This translates into CASSLGGQGAADTQYF.

There are many counts of this clonotype. The chain employs TRBV18 and TRBJ2-7; TRBD1 might be the D (5 bases). The CDR3 is made up of 15 amino acids. The V gene's germline CDR1 is KGHSH and CDR2 LQKENI. The V end lost 3 bases, the J end lost 4 bases, and 16 bases lay between the germline ends. CDR3 sequence (DNA): TGTGCCAGCTCACCCGGTCGCAGGGCGGAGTACGAGCAGTACTTC. It yields the protein CASSPGRRAEYEQYF.

This clonotype was counted only a few times. The chain combines TRBV9 with TRBJ2-7, with D unclear. The germline V gene has CDR1 SGDLS and CDR2 YYNGEE. With 0 bases removed from V and 2 bases from J, the gap between germline ends came to 12 bases. The CDR3 is 15 residues long. CDR3 loop: CASSVEATRAYEQYF. The CDR3 DNA sequence: TGTGCCAGCAGCGTAGAGGCAACCCGCGCCTACGAGCAGTACTTC.

With regard to this clonotype: One end of the junction does not line up with germline, which may come from a read error. The rearrangement joins TRBV6-1 to TRBJ1-5; D remains unclear. The V gene's germline CDR1 is MNHNS and CDR2 SASEGT. The CDR3 runs 14 residues. The CDR3: CACSAEVKRQPQHF. Here the CDR3 DNA reads TGTGCCTGCAGCGCAGAGGTAAAACGACAGCCCCAGCATTTT.

This clonotype was detected ten times or more. This chain uses TRBV6-2 or TRBV6-3 with TRBJ2-1; D is perhaps TRBD1 (5 bases). Germline CDR1 and CDR2: MNHEY and SVGEGT. CDR3 length: 16 amino acids. Trimming took off 8 bases at V and 9 bases at J, with 26 bases between the two ends. Here the CDR3 reads CASSLRAEGEGVEQFF. CDR3 in DNA: TGTGCCAGCTCTCTTCGTGCGGAAGGGGAAGGGGTTGAGCAGTTCTTC.

This clonotype came up many times. V usage is TRBV11-2 and J usage is TRBJ2-1; TRBD2 matches at 13 bases. After removal of 5 bases from V and 4 bases from J, the junction contained 2 bases not matched to a gene. The CDR3 sequence is 15 residues long. Germline V gene lookup returns CDR1 SGHAT and CDR2 FQNNGV. CDR3 coding DNA: TGTGCCAGCAGCCAGGGACTAGCGGGGTACAATGAGCAGTTCTTC. This sequence encodes CASSQGLAGYNEQFF.

The chain carries TRBV20-1 and TRBJ2-1; TRBD2 aligns across 7 bases. J lost 0 bases, V lost 0 bases, and 5 bases had no gene match. The CDR3 is made up of 16 amino acids. CDR1 and CDR2 from the germline V gene are DFQATT and SNEGSKA (reference sequence). CDR3 sequence (DNA): TGCAGTGCTAGAGATCATGGGGGGGGCTCCTACAATGAGCAGTTCTTC. Protein product: CSARDHGGGSYNEQFF.

This clonotype was seen more than once but under ten times. The V and J genes are TRBV18 and TRBJ2-1; possible D gene TRBD2, 6 bases. CDR3 length: 13 amino acids. V lost 2 bases and J 6 bases, leaving 8 bases between the germline ends. CDR1 is KGHSH and CDR2 is LQKENI in the germline V gene. CDR3 DNA sequence: TGTGCCAGCTCACCATCACTAGCCAATGAGCAGTTCTTC. Amino acids: CASSPSLANEQFF.

This clonotype was recorded at least ten times. The chain joins TRBV20-1 to TRBJ2-7; D might be TRBD1 (6 bases). Trimming shortened V by 5 bases and J by 0 bases, and 11 bases separated the two germline ends. Germline assignment: CDR1 DFQATT and CDR2 SNEGSKA (reference sequence). CDR3 size: 13 residues. The CDR3 region is CSAGDTNSYEQYF. CDR3 in DNA: TGCAGTGCTGGGGACACAAACTCCTACGAGCAGTACTTC.

This clonotype was observed a few times. The CDR3 sequence is CASSSGTSGTLNTGELFF. CDR3 nucleotide sequence: TGTGCCAGCAGCTCCGGGACTAGCGGAACCCTAAACACCGGGGAGCTGTTTTTT. The chain recombines TRBV7-3 with TRBJ2-2, with 11 positions matching TRBD2. There are 18 residues in the CDR3. V dropped 4 bases and J dropped 2; count of bases not matched to a gene: 9. Germline V gene lookup returns CDR1 SGHTA and CDR2 FQGTGA.

This clonotype has at least ten counts. This chain joins TRBV20-1 and TRBJ2-3; D is perhaps TRBD2 (7 bases). This CDR3 is built from 12 residues. V dropped 0 bases and J dropped 9 bases, with 10 bases sitting between them. Germline V gene data show CDR1 as DFQATT and CDR2 as SNEGSKA (reference sequence). The CDR3 spells CSARDGGQTQYF. DNA for the CDR3: TGCAGTGCTAGAGACGGGGGGCAGACGCAGTATTTT.